This T cell receptor (beta chain) emerged from a study of CD8 T cells in ankylosing spondylitis. MiXCR, run by TCRdb on the 5' RACE reads, gives a single entry per CDR3 protein. The table has 150,000 to 200,000 distinct CDR3 sequences, 9.8% seen once. The germline V gene encodes CDR1 MNHEY and CDR2 SVGEGT. Deletions cut 5 bases from V and 5 bases from J, with 7 bases between. The CDR3 sequence is 11 residues long. The receptor comes from a female donor with ankylosing spondylitis or in good health (not recorded which). This chain connects TRBV6-2 or TRBV6-3 to TRBJ2-7, with TRBD2 as a possible D gene (5 bases). Input material: blood, either unsorted or a sorted T cell fraction (not recorded which). The CDR3 bases are TGTGCCAGCAGTAGTAGCGACGAGCAGTACTTC. Translated: CASSSSDEQYF.